This TCR beta chain originates from a study of cytomegalovirus exposure and HLA in healthy donors. Per germline, CDR1 MNHNS and CDR2 SASEGT. The junction had 7 bases not matched to a gene; V was cut back by 5 bases and J by 3 bases. This CDR3 spans 14 amino acids. 13 Jbeta primers and 60 Vbeta primers were used for the PCR. In the authors' methods: A later analysis counted approximately 80 million unique TCR beta chains, 9.5 million to 12 million shared. TCRdb keeps only in-frame clones here, not all; method: immunoSEQ multiplex PCR. Clonal size and the V and J genes are those of that table, whereas D and trimming came from the DNA. This sample has about 160,000 clones; 65% to 80% occur once, and the top ten carry approximately 7%. General observations from the study: After further analysis at a later stage, 16,951 TCR beta sequences were associated with HLA alleles at 0.05 false discovery rate. The study put 150 to 200 TCR beta chains on its list as cytomegalovirus-associated. Productive status was seen about 87% or about 30% of the time for most TCR beta V segments in an earlier analysis.

Comments on this clone: Its target is unknown.

The clonotype comes from a woman aged 40 to 55 in good health and CMV-seropositive. V and J are TRBV6-1 and TRBJ2-7, with 7 bases identical to TRBD1. The sequenced sample was PBMCs. CDR3 DNA sequence: TGTGCCAGCAGTTCCCGGGACAGATTCTACGAGCAGTACTTC. Translating gives CASSSRDRFYEQYF.